Below are 6 T cell receptor beta chains sequenced from a single sample in a study of T-cell reconstitution after alpha-beta-depleted transplantation in children. Unique molecular identifiers were used in preparing the TCRbeta library. TCRdb processed the PCR reads anew with MiXCR; each CDR3 protein has one entry. The data show about 270,000 distinct CDR3 sequences, nearly 10% seen once. The specimen was PBMCs from the stem cell graft donor, collected from the stem cell graft. The receptors come from a human donor who donated a stem cell graft to a child with SCID.

The chain employs TRBV20-1 and TRBJ2-5; D perhaps matches TRBD1 (6 bases). The CDR3 contains 14 residues. Per germline, CDR1 DFQATT and CDR2 SNEGSKA (reference sequence). V was shortened by 0 bases and J by 2 bases, with 10 bases between the two germline ends. The chain's CDR3 is CSARDPRGQETQYF. The CDR3 DNA follows: TGCAGTGCTAGAGATCCGAGGGGGCAAGAGACCCAGTACTTC.

The genes are TRBV12-3 or TRBV12-4 and TRBJ2-5; D ambiguous. Trimming cost V 3 bases and J 3 bases, with 5 bases left between them. The CDR3 length is 12 residues. The CDR3, as DNA: TGTGCCAGCAGTTTGGCGAAAGAGACCCAGTACTTC. The encoded protein is CASSLAKETQYF.

This clonotype was picked up many times. The V and J genes are TRBV12-3 or TRBV12-4 and TRBJ2-2, with a possible D match to TRBD1 (6 bases). Trimming left V 3 bases short and J 5 bases short, with 10 bases between. This CDR3 has 14 amino acids. CDR3 loop: CASSFGRGTGELFF. In nucleotides, the CDR3 is TGTGCCAGCAGTTTCGGCAGGGGAACCGGGGAGCTGTTTTTT.

This clonotype occurred many times. The chain recombines TRBV27 with TRBJ2-7; D unresolved. Trimming removed 3 bases from V and 5 bases from J, with 11 bases in between. This CDR3 comprises 13 residues. From germline, CDR1 is MNHEY and CDR2 SMNVEV (reference sequence). The CDR3 region is CASSFKGFNEQYF. CDR3 sequence (DNA): TGTGCCAGCAGTTTTAAAGGGTTTAACGAGCAGTACTTC.

The rearrangement joins TRBV15 to TRBJ1-5, with 7 bases aligning to TRBD1. CDR3 length: 13 amino acids. V was pared by 8 bases and J by 3 bases, with 4 bases of the junction left unmatched. The germline V gene encodes CDR1 LNHNV and CDR2 YYDKDF (reference sequence). Here the CDR3 DNA reads TGTGCCACCCAGACAGGGACCAATCAGCCCCAGCATTTT. This translates into CATQTGTNQPQHF.

The rearrangement links TRBV20-1 to TRBJ2-3, with D perhaps TRBD2 (6 bases). V shed 6 bases and J shed 3 bases, with 13 bases lying between them. Per the germline V gene, CDR1 is DFQATT and CDR2 is SNEGSKA (reference sequence). CDR3 length: 13 amino acids. CDR3 nucleotides: TGCAGTGCCCTGGGAGGAGGGACAGATACGCAGTATTTT. Amino acid sequence: CSALGGGTDTQYF.